This entry lists 2 T cell receptor beta chains sequenced from one sample in a study of beta chain features in type 1 diabetes. Study findings and constraints: Across all four CD4+ subsets, people with type 1 diabetes showed modestly shorter TCRB CDR3s.

Their cognate antigens are unknown. The investigators reverse transcribed all of the isolated RNA, so they sequenced expressed TCRB transcripts. The table came from immunoSEQ multiplex PCR; TCRdb's copy has only in-frame clones and leaves some out. The data show around 16,000 clones, roughly two thirds seen once. Sequencing was done on a sample of stem cell memory CD4+ T cells from blood. Source of these receptors: a man aged 25-45 years with type 1 diabetes.

The V call is TRBV11-2, the J call TRBJ2-7, with TRBD2 matching 7 bases. The germline gives CDR1 SGHAT, CDR2 FQNNGV. V shed 5 bases, J shed 2 bases, and the junction held 9 bases outside the gene matches. This CDR3 is built from 15 residues. CDR3 DNA: TGTGCCAGCAGCAAGCCTACGGCGGGGGCCTACGAGCAGTACTTC. The encoded protein is CASSKPTAGAYEQYF.

The rearrangement uses TRBV4-2 and TRBJ1-1, with D tentatively TRBD1 (5 bases). The CDR3 consists of 14 residues. Germline loops: CDR1 LGHNA, CDR2 YNFKEQ. V lost 4 bases and J lost 3, with 12 bases in between. CDR3 loop: CASSPTRDYTEAFF. CDR3 coding DNA: TGTGCCAGCAGCCCGACCAGGGACTACACTGAAGCTTTCTTT.